A selection of T cell receptor beta chains follows, all from one sample in a study of radiation and T cells in renal cell carcinoma. Data came from immunoSEQ multiplex PCR; TCRdb stores just in-frame clones and leaves some out. The repertoire holds 100,000 to 150,000 clones, with over 75% as singletons. The sequenced sample was blood, obtained from a patient whose treatment included radiotherapy and nephrectomy. These TCRs come from a man aged 50 or older with renal cell carcinoma. Both conserved end residues are part of each CDR3. Fields, in order: clone size, V gene, J gene, D gene, CDR3 DNA, CDR3 protein. A D gene is named only where the DNA matches it firmly. Clone size is not always given. Where it is, it says once, few, many or a class for expanded clones.

clone_size: .; v_call: TRBV14; j_call: TRBJ2-2; d_call: .; cdr3_nt: TGTGCCAGCAGCCAAGTAGGGGGAAACACCGGGGAGCTGTTTTTT; cdr3_aa: CASSQVGGNTGELFF
clone_size: .; v_call: TRBV7-9; j_call: TRBJ2-5; d_call: .; cdr3_nt: TGTGCCAGCAGCTTAGATCGCGATCAAGAGACCCAGTACTTC; cdr3_aa: CASSLDRDQETQYF
clone_size: .; v_call: TRBV7-9; j_call: TRBJ1-2; d_call: .; cdr3_nt: TGTGCCAGCAGCCCCGGACAAGCCCCATCTTCCTATGGCTACACCTTC; cdr3_aa: CASSPGQAPSSYGYTF
clone_size: .; v_call: TRBV9; j_call: TRBJ2-6; d_call: TRBD1; cdr3_nt: TGTGCCAGCAGCCCAAAAACCGGGACAGGGTACTCTGGGGCCAACGTCCTGACTTTC; cdr3_aa: CASSPKTGTGYSGANVLTF
clone_size: .; v_call: TRBV7-2; j_call: TRBJ2-7; d_call: .; cdr3_nt: TGTGCCAGCAGCTTAGTGTGGAGCGCCCTGGGCGAGCAGTACTTC; cdr3_aa: CASSLVWSALGEQYF
clone_size: .; v_call: TRBV4-3; j_call: TRBJ1-3; d_call: TRBD1; cdr3_nt: TGCGCCAGCAGCCAAGCTTGGGGACAGCCCGGCTGGGACACCATATATTTT; cdr3_aa: CASSQAWGQPGWDTIYF
clone_size: once; v_call: TRBV10-3; j_call: TRBJ2-5; d_call: TRBD1; cdr3_nt: TGTGCCATCGGGGCTCGTGGCAGGGGGTTAGAGACCCAGTACTTC; cdr3_aa: CAIGARGRGLETQYF
clone_size: few; v_call: TRBV6-1; j_call: TRBJ2-5; d_call: TRBD2; cdr3_nt: TGTGCCAGCTTCGGAGCGGGGCACCAAGAGACCCAGTACTTC; cdr3_aa: CASFGAGHQETQYF
clone_size: .; v_call: TRBV5-5; j_call: TRBJ2-7; d_call: .; cdr3_nt: TGTGCCAGCAGCCCGGGATGGCTTTTAAGCGGGACAAGGGGGGATGAGCAGTACTTC; cdr3_aa: CASSPGWLLSGTRGDEQYF
clone_size: .; v_call: TRBV28; j_call: TRBJ2-5; d_call: .; cdr3_nt: TGTGCCAGCAGTCTAACACCGAAACAAGAGACCCAGTACTTC; cdr3_aa: CASSLTPKQETQYF
clone_size: .; v_call: TRBV29-1; j_call: TRBJ1-2; d_call: TRBD1; cdr3_nt: TGCAGCGTTGAAGGACAGGGGGCTTATGGCTATGGCTACACCTTC; cdr3_aa: CSVEGQGAYGYGYTF
clone_size: .; v_call: TRBV7-9; j_call: TRBJ2-7; d_call: .; cdr3_nt: TGTGCCAGCAGCTTAATAGGGGGGCGAAGCTCCTACGAGCAGTACTTC; cdr3_aa: CASSLIGGRSSYEQYF
clone_size: .; v_call: TRBV7-2; j_call: TRBJ2-7; d_call: .; cdr3_nt: TGTGCCAGCAGCCCCATTCCCTCCCTCTCCTACGAGCAGTACTTC; cdr3_aa: CASSPIPSLSYEQYF
clone_size: .; v_call: TRBV27; j_call: TRBJ2-7; d_call: TRBD1; cdr3_nt: TGTGCCAGCAGTTCCCCCACCCGTAGACAGGGGCAGGGCGAGCAGTACTTC; cdr3_aa: CASSSPTRRQGQGEQYF
clone_size: .; v_call: TRBV19; j_call: TRBJ2-3; d_call: TRBD1; cdr3_nt: TGTGCCAGTAGTACCCAGAGACAGGGGGCAGATACGCAGTATTTT; cdr3_aa: CASSTQRQGADTQYF
clone_size: .; v_call: TRBV5-6; j_call: TRBJ2-3; d_call: TRBD2; cdr3_nt: TGTGCCAGCAGCTTGGGAATAGCGGGAGGTAACACAGATACGCAGTATTTT; cdr3_aa: CASSLGIAGGNTDTQYF
clone_size: .; v_call: TRBV28; j_call: TRBJ2-1; d_call: .; cdr3_nt: TGTGCCAGCAGTTTTTTCTTGGGGGGCCCGGGTAATGAGCAGTTCTTC; cdr3_aa: CASSFFLGGPGNEQFF
clone_size: .; v_call: TRBV2; j_call: TRBJ2-7; d_call: TRBD2; cdr3_nt: TGTGCCAGCAGTGATCCCCAGAGACTAGCGGGAGGCCCACCCCACGAGCAGTACTTC; cdr3_aa: CASSDPQRLAGGPPHEQYF
clone_size: .; v_call: TRBV2; j_call: TRBJ2-6; d_call: .; cdr3_nt: TGTGCCAGCAGAGGCTCTGGGGCCAACGTCCTGACTTTC; cdr3_aa: CASRGSGANVLTF
clone_size: .; v_call: TRBV11-2; j_call: TRBJ2-1; d_call: .; cdr3_nt: TGTGCCAGCAGCCCACCAGGGACCTCCCTCGAGCAGTTCTTC; cdr3_aa: CASSPPGTSLEQFF
clone_size: .; v_call: TRBV6-5; j_call: TRBJ1-2; d_call: .; cdr3_nt: TGTGCCAGCAGGACATGGGGGGGGACAAACTATGGCTACACCTTC; cdr3_aa: CASRTWGGTNYGYTF
clone_size: .; v_call: TRBV9; j_call: TRBJ2-7; d_call: .; cdr3_nt: TGTGCCAGCAGCCCCCGGAGCGGCGCCTACGAGCAGTACTTC; cdr3_aa: CASSPRSGAYEQYF
clone_size: .; v_call: TRBV28; j_call: TRBJ2-7; d_call: TRBD2; cdr3_nt: TGTGCCAGCCTGGTGACGGGGGGATCCTACGAGCAGTACTTC; cdr3_aa: CASLVTGGSYEQYF
clone_size: .; v_call: TRBV18; j_call: TRBJ2-2; d_call: .; cdr3_nt: TGTGCCAGCGTGTGGGACCCGTCGAACACCGGGGAGCTGTTTTTT; cdr3_aa: CASVWDPSNTGELFF
clone_size: .; v_call: TRBV28; j_call: TRBJ2-2; d_call: .; cdr3_nt: TGTGCCAGCAGCCTAAGCCGGGGTGGCGGGGAGCTGTTTTTT; cdr3_aa: CASSLSRGGGELFF
clone_size: few; v_call: TRBV5-8; j_call: TRBJ1-1; d_call: .; cdr3_nt: TGTGCCAGCAGCTGGGCCTCGGCCGGGAACACTGAAGCTTTCTTT; cdr3_aa: CASSWASAGNTEAFF
clone_size: .; v_call: TRBV28; j_call: TRBJ2-7; d_call: TRBD1; cdr3_nt: TGTGCCAGCAGGCGTCCCGGGACAGCCTACGAGCAGTACTTC; cdr3_aa: CASRRPGTAYEQYF
clone_size: medium-sized; v_call: TRBV30; j_call: TRBJ1-2; d_call: .; cdr3_nt: TGTGCCTGGAGTGTACGTCGGGTATCGGATGGCTACACCTTC; cdr3_aa: CAWSVRRVSDGYTF
clone_size: .; v_call: TRBV27; j_call: TRBJ2-3; d_call: .; cdr3_nt: TGTGCCAGCAGTAAATTAGTGGGAACTAGCACAGATACGCAGTATTTT; cdr3_aa: CASSKLVGTSTDTQYF
clone_size: .; v_call: TRBV18; j_call: TRBJ2-3; d_call: TRBD2; cdr3_nt: TGTGCCAGCTCACCCCGACTAGCGGGAACAGATACGCAGTATTTT; cdr3_aa: CASSPRLAGTDTQYF
clone_size: .; v_call: TRBV7-9; j_call: TRBJ2-6; d_call: TRBD1; cdr3_nt: TGTGCCAGCAGCTTAGCCTGGACAGGGGGATCTTCTGGGGCCAACGTCCTGACTTTC; cdr3_aa: CASSLAWTGGSSGANVLTF
clone_size: .; v_call: TRBV9; j_call: TRBJ1-3; d_call: .; cdr3_nt: TGTGCCAGCAGCGCCACCCGAAACACCATATATTTT; cdr3_aa: CASSATRNTIYF
clone_size: .; v_call: TRBV6-1; j_call: TRBJ1-5; d_call: .; cdr3_nt: TGTGCCAGTTCGAATATACCTACTCAGCCCCAGCATTTT; cdr3_aa: CASSNIPTQPQHF
clone_size: .; v_call: TRBV5-1; j_call: TRBJ2-2; d_call: TRBD1; cdr3_nt: TGCGCCAGCAGCTTGGTTCCCGGGACAGGGGACACCGGGGAGCTGTTTTTT; cdr3_aa: CASSLVPGTGDTGELFF
clone_size: .; v_call: TRBV9; j_call: TRBJ2-5; d_call: .; cdr3_nt: TGTGCCAGCAGCCCCCACCCCGACAGCCTCCAAGAGACCCAGTACTTC; cdr3_aa: CASSPHPDSLQETQYF
clone_size: .; v_call: TRBV27; j_call: TRBJ2-7; d_call: .; cdr3_nt: TGTGCCAGCAGTTTATCGGAAAGGTACGAGCAGTACTTC; cdr3_aa: CASSLSERYEQYF
clone_size: .; v_call: TRBV5-1; j_call: TRBJ2-5; d_call: .; cdr3_nt: TGCGCCAGCAGCTTCCTAGGGACATCTCAAGAGACCCAGTACTTC; cdr3_aa: CASSFLGTSQETQYF
clone_size: .; v_call: TRBV6-5; j_call: TRBJ2-1; d_call: .; cdr3_nt: TGTGCCAGCAGTTACTCTCCAGGGAACAATGAGCAGTTCTTC; cdr3_aa: CASSYSPGNNEQFF
clone_size: .; v_call: TRBV5-4; j_call: TRBJ2-6; d_call: TRBD1; cdr3_nt: TGTGCCAGCAGCACCTACGGGACAGTCTCCGTCCTGACTTTC; cdr3_aa: CASSTYGTVSVLTF
clone_size: .; v_call: TRBV2; j_call: TRBJ1-2; d_call: .; cdr3_nt: TGTGCCAGCCGGGGACAAACGGGCTACACCTTC; cdr3_aa: CASRGQTGYTF
clone_size: .; v_call: TRBV2; j_call: TRBJ2-7; d_call: TRBD2; cdr3_nt: TGTGCCAGCAGTTTCACTAGCGGGACCTATCAGCAGTACTTC; cdr3_aa: CASSFTSGTYQQYF
clone_size: few; v_call: TRBV19; j_call: TRBJ2-2; d_call: .; cdr3_nt: TGTGCCAGTAGTCGGGGGGCCAACACCGGGGAGCTGTTTTTT; cdr3_aa: CASSRGANTGELFF
clone_size: .; v_call: TRBV29-1; j_call: TRBJ1-2; d_call: TRBD1; cdr3_nt: TGCAGCGGTGGGACAGGGAACGGCTACACCTTC; cdr3_aa: CSGGTGNGYTF
clone_size: .; v_call: TRBV4-1; j_call: TRBJ2-3; d_call: .; cdr3_nt: TGCGCCAGCAGCCAAGGACAGCTAGTCTCAGATACGCAGTATTTT; cdr3_aa: CASSQGQLVSDTQYF
clone_size: .; v_call: TRBV25-1; j_call: TRBJ1-1; d_call: .; cdr3_nt: TGTGCCAGCAGTGAATTTGGGGCTGAAGCTTTCTTT; cdr3_aa: CASSEFGAEAFF
clone_size: once; v_call: TRBV6-1; j_call: TRBJ2-7; d_call: TRBD2; cdr3_nt: TGTGCCAGCAGTGGGACTAGCGGGAGAGGGAACGAGCAGTACTTC; cdr3_aa: CASSGTSGRGNEQYF
clone_size: .; v_call: TRBV2; j_call: TRBJ2-7; d_call: TRBD2; cdr3_nt: TGTGCCAGCAGTGAAGGGGCTAGCGGGAGCGTGCAGTACTTC; cdr3_aa: CASSEGASGSVQYF
clone_size: .; v_call: TRBV10-1; j_call: TRBJ1-2; d_call: .; cdr3_nt: TGCGCCAGCATCGGACAGTCCCCCGGTGACTATGGCTACACCTTC; cdr3_aa: CASIGQSPGDYGYTF